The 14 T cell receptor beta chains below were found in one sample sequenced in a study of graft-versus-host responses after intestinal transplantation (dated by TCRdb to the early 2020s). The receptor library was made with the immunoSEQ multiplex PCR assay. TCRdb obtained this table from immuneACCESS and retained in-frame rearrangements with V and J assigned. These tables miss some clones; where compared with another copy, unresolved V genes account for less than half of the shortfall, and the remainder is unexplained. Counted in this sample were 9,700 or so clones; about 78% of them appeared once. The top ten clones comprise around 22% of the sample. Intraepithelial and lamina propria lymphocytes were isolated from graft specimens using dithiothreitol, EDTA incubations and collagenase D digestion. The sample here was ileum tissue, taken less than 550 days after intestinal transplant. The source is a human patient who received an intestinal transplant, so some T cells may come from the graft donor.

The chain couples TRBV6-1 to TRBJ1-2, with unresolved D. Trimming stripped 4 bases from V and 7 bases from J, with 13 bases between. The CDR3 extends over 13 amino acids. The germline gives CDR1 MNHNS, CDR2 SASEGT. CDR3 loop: CASSAGLWGGYTF. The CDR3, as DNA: TGTGCCAGCAGTGCAGGACTGTGGGGTGGCTACACCTTC.

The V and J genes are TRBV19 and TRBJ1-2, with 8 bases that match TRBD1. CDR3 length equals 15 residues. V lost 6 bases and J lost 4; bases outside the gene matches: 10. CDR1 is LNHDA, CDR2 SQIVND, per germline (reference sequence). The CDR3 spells CASRPGTGNSYGYTF. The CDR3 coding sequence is TGTGCCAGTAGACCGGGGACAGGAAACAGCTATGGCTACACCTTC.

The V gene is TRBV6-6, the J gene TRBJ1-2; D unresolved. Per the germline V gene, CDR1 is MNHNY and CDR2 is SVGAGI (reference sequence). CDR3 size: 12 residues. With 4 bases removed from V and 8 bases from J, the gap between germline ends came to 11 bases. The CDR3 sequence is CASSLQPPGYTF. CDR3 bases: TGTGCCAGCAGTTTGCAACCTCCCGGCTACACCTTC.

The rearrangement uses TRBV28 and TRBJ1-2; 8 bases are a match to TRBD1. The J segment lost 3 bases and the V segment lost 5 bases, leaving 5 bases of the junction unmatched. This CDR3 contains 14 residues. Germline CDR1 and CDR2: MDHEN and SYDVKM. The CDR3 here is CASSPGGVDYGYTF. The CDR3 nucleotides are TGTGCCAGCAGTCCAGGGGGCGTCGACTATGGCTACACCTTC.

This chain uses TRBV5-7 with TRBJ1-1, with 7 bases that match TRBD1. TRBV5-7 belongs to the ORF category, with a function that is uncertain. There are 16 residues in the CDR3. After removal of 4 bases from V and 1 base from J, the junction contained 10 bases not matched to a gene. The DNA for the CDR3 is TGTGCCAGCAGCCCTTTTTGGGACAGAAAGAACACTGAAGCTTTCTTT. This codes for CASSPFWDRKNTEAFF.

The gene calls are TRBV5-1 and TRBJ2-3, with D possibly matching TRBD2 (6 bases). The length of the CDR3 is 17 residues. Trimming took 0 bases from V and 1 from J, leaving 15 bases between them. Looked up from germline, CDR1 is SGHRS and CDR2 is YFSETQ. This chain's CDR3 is CASSLVGGMAGTDTQYF. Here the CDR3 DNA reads TGCGCCAGCAGCTTGGTTGGCGGGATGGCGGGCACAGATACGCAGTATTTT.

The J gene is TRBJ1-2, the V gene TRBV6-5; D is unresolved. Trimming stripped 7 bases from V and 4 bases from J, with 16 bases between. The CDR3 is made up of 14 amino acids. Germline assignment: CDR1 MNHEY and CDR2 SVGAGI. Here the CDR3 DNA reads TGTGCCAGCATCGCTCGAGGGAGTCCCTATGGCTACACCTTC. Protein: CASIARGSPYGYTF.

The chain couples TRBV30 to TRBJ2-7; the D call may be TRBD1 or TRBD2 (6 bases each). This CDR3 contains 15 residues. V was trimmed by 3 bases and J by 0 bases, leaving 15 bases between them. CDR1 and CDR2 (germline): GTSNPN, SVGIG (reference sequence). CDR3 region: CAWSVGGSRSYEQYF. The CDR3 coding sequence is TGTGCCTGGAGCGTAGGGGGGTCGCGCTCCTACGAGCAGTACTTC.

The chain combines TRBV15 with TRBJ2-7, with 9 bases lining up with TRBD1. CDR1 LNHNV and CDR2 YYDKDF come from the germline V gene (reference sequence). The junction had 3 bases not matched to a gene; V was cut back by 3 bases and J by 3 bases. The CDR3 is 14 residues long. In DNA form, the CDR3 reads TGTGCCACCAGCAGGCCGGGACAGGGCTACGAGCAGTACTTC. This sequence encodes CATSRPGQGYEQYF.

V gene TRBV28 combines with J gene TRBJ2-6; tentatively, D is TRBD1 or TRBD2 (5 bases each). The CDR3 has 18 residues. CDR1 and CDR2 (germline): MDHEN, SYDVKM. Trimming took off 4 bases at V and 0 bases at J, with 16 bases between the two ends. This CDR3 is CASSSAGQGRSGANVLTF. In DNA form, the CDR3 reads TGTGCCAGCAGTTCGGCAGGTCAGGGACGCTCTGGGGCCAACGTCCTGACTTTC.

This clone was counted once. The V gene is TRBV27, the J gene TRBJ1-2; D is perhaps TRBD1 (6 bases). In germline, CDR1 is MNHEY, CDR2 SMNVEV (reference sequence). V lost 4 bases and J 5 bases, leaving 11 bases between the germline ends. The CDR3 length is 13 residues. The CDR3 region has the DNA TGTGCCAGCAGTTCGGGGGGCGCATATGGCTACACCTTC. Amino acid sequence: CASSSGGAYGYTF.

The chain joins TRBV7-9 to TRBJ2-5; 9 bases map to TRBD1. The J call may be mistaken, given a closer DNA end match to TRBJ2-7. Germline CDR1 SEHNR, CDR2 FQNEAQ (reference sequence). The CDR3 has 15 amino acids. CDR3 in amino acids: CASSLGTGFYYEQYF. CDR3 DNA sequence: TGTGCCAGCAGCTTGGGGACAGGGTTTTACTACGAGCAGTACTTC.

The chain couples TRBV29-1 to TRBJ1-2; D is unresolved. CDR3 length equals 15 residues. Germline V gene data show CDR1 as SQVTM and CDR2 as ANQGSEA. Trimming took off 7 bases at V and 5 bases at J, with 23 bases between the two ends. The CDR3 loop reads CSALPLASAKYGYTF. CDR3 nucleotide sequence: TGCAGCGCCCTACCCCTAGCGTCGGCAAAGTATGGCTACACCTTC.

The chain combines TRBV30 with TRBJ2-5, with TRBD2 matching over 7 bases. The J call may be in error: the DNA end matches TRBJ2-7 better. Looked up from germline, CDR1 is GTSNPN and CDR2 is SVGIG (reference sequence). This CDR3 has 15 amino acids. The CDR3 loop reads CAWSHTTGGMYEQYF. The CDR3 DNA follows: TGTGCCTGGAGCCATACCACGGGGGGAATGTACGAGCAGTACTTC.